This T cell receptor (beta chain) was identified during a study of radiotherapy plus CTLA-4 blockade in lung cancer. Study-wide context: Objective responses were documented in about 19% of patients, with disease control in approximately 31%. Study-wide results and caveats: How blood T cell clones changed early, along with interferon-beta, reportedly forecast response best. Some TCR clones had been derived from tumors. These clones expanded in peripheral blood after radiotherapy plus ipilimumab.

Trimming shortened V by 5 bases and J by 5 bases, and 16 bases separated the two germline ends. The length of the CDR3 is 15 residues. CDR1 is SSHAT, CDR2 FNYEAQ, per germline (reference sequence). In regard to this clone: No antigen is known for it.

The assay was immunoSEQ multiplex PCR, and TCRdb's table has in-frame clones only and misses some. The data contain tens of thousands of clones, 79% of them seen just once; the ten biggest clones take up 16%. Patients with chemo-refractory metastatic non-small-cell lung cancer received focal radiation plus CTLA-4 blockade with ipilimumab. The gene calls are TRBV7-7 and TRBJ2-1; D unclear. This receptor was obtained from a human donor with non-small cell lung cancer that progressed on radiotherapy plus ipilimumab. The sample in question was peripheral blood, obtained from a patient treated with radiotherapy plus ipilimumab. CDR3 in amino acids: CASSQTWEQNNEQFF. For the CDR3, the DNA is TGTGCCAGCAGCCAGACTTGGGAACAGAACAATGAGCAGTTCTTC.